The entry below describes one TCR beta chain. Its specificity is not known. CDR3 length equals 16 residues. J gave up 2 bases and V 4 bases, and 4 bases lay outside the gene matches. CDR1 is SGDLS, CDR2 YYNGEE, per germline. The data were taken from a study of CD8 T cells in ankylosing spondylitis. Overall study results and limits: As reported, disease-linked clones showed significant enrichment in matched ankylosing spondylitis synovial fluid. Past studies reported some motif variants in reactive arthritis synovial fluid and blood. Seven or eight highly homologous variants made up a TCR beta motif, and this motif appeared characteristic of ankylosing spondylitis blood. Disease-linked clones displayed a CD8+ phenotype and appeared relatively rarely in peripheral blood.

Making use of molecular barcodes, quantitative 5'-RACE generated TCR beta libraries. TCRdb fed the 5' RACE reads into MiXCR, producing one record per CDR3 protein. Of approximately 540,000 distinct CDR3 sequences in the sample, over 9.5% are singletons; the top ten hold around 7%. The rearrangement uses TRBV9 and TRBJ2-3; 13 bases agree with TRBD2. The TCR sequence derives from a male donor with ankylosing spondylitis. The sample taken for sequencing was blood, either unsorted or a sorted T cell fraction (not recorded which). The CDR3 region is CASSTGLAGPTDTQYF. The DNA for the CDR3 is TGTGCCAGCAGCACGGGACTAGCGGGGCCCACAGATACGCAGTATTTT.